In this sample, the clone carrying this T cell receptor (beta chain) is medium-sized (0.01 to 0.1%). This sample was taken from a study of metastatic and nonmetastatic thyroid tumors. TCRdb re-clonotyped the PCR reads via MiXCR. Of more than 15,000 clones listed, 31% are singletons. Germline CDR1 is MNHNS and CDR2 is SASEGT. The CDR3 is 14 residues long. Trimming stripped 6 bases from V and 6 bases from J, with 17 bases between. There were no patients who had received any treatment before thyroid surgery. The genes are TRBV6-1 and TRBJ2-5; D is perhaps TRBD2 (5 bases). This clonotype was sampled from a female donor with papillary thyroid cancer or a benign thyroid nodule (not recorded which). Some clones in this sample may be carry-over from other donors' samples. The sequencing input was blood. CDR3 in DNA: TGTGCCAGCAGGGAGACTCTAGCTGTTAAGACCCAGTACTTC. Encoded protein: CASRETLAVKTQYF.